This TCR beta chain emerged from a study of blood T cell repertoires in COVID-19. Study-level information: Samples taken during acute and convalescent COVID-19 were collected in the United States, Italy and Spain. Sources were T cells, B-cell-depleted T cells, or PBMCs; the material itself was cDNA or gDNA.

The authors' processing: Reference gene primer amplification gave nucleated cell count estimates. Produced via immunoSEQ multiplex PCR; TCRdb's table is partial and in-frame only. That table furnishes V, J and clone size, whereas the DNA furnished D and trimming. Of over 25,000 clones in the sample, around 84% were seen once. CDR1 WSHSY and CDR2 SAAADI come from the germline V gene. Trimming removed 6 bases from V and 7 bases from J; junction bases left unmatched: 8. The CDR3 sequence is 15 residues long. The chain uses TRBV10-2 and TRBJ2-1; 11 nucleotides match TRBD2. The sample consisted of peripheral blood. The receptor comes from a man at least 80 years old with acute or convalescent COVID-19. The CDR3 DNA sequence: TGCGCCAGCAGCCCTAGCGGGGGGTCGGTGAATGAGCAGTTCTTC. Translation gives CASSPSGGSVNEQFF.